The 22 T cell receptor beta chains in this list originate from one sample, sequenced in a study of CD8 T cells in Susac syndrome. Random hexamers were used to reverse transcribe the RNA input (about 0.5 to 1 ug). Using its own MiXCR run on the immunoSEQ multiplex PCR reads, TCRdb lists one record per CDR3 protein. The sample consists of about 140,000 distinct CDR3 sequences, about 95% of them appearing once. The sample comprised CD4+ T cells from PBMCs. These TCRs come from a human donor with multiple sclerosis.

The chain is built from TRBV20-1 and TRBJ2-3; D may correspond to TRBD1 or TRBD2 (5 bases each). CDR1 is DFQATT and CDR2 is SNEGSKA in the germline V gene (reference sequence). Trimming left V 5 bases short and J 4 bases short, with 16 bases between. The CDR3 is 14 amino acids. CDR3 in DNA: TGCAGTGCTTCGTGGGGGTCCAGCCCAGATACGCAGTATTTT. Protein: CSASWGSSPDTQYF.

The chain employs TRBV2 and TRBJ2-7; D is unresolved. The length of the CDR3 is 12 residues. CDR1 and CDR2 (germline): SNHLY, FYNNEI. Trimming shortened V by 8 bases and J by 4 bases, and 12 bases separated the two germline ends. The CDR3 is CASSSVRYEQYF. In DNA, the CDR3 is TGTGCCAGCTCCAGTGTACGGTACGAGCAGTACTTC.

V usage is TRBV9 and J usage is TRBJ2-1, with 7 positions matching TRBD2. This CDR3 comprises 17 residues. CDR1 and CDR2 from the germline V gene are SGDLS and YYNGEE. Germline trimming cut 0 bases from V and 6 bases from J; bases unmatched to any gene: 12. CDR3 bases: TGTGCCAGCAGCGTAGCTCCGGGTGCGGGAGTGAGCAATGAGCAGTTCTTC. It is translated as CASSVAPGAGVSNEQFF.

This clonotype appeared a single time. This chain links TRBV27 with TRBJ2-7, with D possibly matching TRBD2 (5 bases). Trimming removed 7 bases at V and 0 bases at J, with 13 bases between. The CDR3 spans 14 residues. Germline loops: CDR1 MNHEY, CDR2 SMNVEV (reference sequence). CDR3 protein: CASTPLGSSYEQYF. The CDR3 nucleotides are TGTGCCAGCACCCCACTGGGGAGCTCCTACGAGCAGTACTTC.

The V and J genes are TRBV19 and TRBJ2-7; D gene uncertain. This CDR3 contains 10 residues. Per germline, CDR1 LNHDA and CDR2 SQIVND (reference sequence). The V end was cut by 7 bases, the J end by 2 bases, with 3 bases between. The CDR3 DNA reads TGTGCCAGTAACGCCTACGAGCAGTACTTC. Translation: CASNAYEQYF.

The gene calls are TRBV30 and TRBJ2-5; 7 bases agree with TRBD1. The CDR3 sequence is 13 residues long. J gave up 4 bases and V 2 bases, and 4 bases lay outside the gene matches. Germline CDR1 GTSNPN, CDR2 SVGIG (reference sequence). CDR3 sequence reads: CAWSRQGRETQYF. As DNA, the CDR3 is TGTGCCTGGAGTCGACAGGGTCGAGAGACCCAGTACTTC. Full variable domain (remainder filled in from reference TRBV30 and TRBJ2-5): SQTIHQWPATLVQPVGSPLSLECTVEGTSNPNLYWYRQAAGRGLQLLFYSVGIGQISSEVPQNLSASRPQDRQFILSSKKLLLSDSGFYLCAWSRQGRETQYFGPGTRLLVL.

This chain uses TRBV24-1 with TRBJ2-4; 7 bases align to TRBD1. V lost 3 bases and J lost 6; bases outside the gene matches: 4. The CDR3 is made up of 14 amino acids. The germline gives CDR1 KGHDR, CDR2 SFDVKD. The CDR3 sequence is CATSDPGTANIQYF. The DNA for the CDR3 is TGTGCCACCAGTGATCCCGGGACAGCAAACATTCAGTACTTC.

This clonotype was picked up one time. The CDR3, as DNA: TGTGCCAGCAGCCCTCCGTTGCCTGGGGCCAACGTCCTGACTTTC. This gives the protein CASSPPLPGANVLTF. The chain combines TRBV7-2 with TRBJ2-6; D is undetermined. Germline values: CDR1 SGHTA, CDR2 FQGNSA. With 5 bases removed from V and 2 bases from J, the gap between germline ends came to 10 bases. The CDR3 has 15 residues.

V usage is TRBV5-4 and J usage is TRBJ2-7, with 11 bases aligning to TRBD2. CDR1 and CDR2 from the germline V gene are SGHNT and YYREEE (reference sequence). V shed 4 bases and J 0 bases; nucleotides not matched to a gene: 3. This CDR3 is 15 amino acids long. In DNA, the CDR3 is TGTGCCAGCAGCGGGGGACTAGCGGACTCCTACGAGCAGTACTTC. Translating gives CASSGGLADSYEQYF.

V and J are TRBV20-1 and TRBJ2-3; 10 nucleotides line up with TRBD2. V lost 3 bases, J lost 7 bases, and 4 bases stayed unmatched. The CDR3 spans 13 residues. Per the germline V gene, CDR1 is DFQATT and CDR2 is SNEGSKA (reference sequence). CDR3 nucleotides: TGCAGTGCTAGTGCTAGCGGGGGACATACGCAGTATTTT. Its protein product is CSASASGGHTQYF.

The V gene is TRBV20-1, the J gene TRBJ2-2; either TRBD1 or TRBD2 may fit D (6 bases each). V dropped 0 bases and J dropped 5 bases, with 16 bases sitting between them. Germline V gene data show CDR1 as DFQATT and CDR2 as SNEGSKA (reference sequence). The CDR3 covers 16 residues. As DNA, the CDR3 is TGCAGTGCTAGAGAGGGGGGCAGAGAACGGACCGGGGAGCTGTTTTTT. This gives the protein CSAREGGRERTGELFF.

The rearrangement joins TRBV6-5 to TRBJ2-5; 8 nucleotides align to TRBD2. V trimming: 0 bases; J trimming: 2 bases; junction bases outside the gene matches: 2. This CDR3 comprises 15 residues. CDR1 and CDR2 (germline): MNHEY, SVGAGI. As DNA, the CDR3 is TGTGCCAGCAGTTACTCCCCTAGCGGGCAAGAGACCCAGTACTTC. The encoded protein is CASSYSPSGQETQYF.

The chain uses TRBV5-1 and TRBJ2-3, with TRBD2 identical over 7 bases. J gave up 3 bases and V 4 bases, and 11 bases lay outside the gene matches. This CDR3 has 16 residues. Germline V gene lookup returns CDR1 SGHRS and CDR2 YFSETQ. CDR3 nucleotide sequence: TGCGCCAGCAGCCAGACCCCACTAGCGCCTACAGATACGCAGTATTTT. As protein: CASSQTPLAPTDTQYF.

The chain carries TRBV28 and TRBJ2-3, with a tentative D call TRBD2 (6 bases). V dropped 0 bases and J dropped 2 bases, with 12 bases sitting between them. The length of the CDR3 is 16 residues. Germline V CDR1 and CDR2: MDHEN, SYDVKM. The CDR3 region has the DNA TGTGCCAGCAGTTTATGGCGGGGCACATTCACAGATACGCAGTATTTT. Amino acids: CASSLWRGTFTDTQYF.

The chain joins TRBV15 to TRBJ1-5, with a weak D call TRBD1 (5 bases). CDR1 is LNHNV, CDR2 YYDKDF, per germline (reference sequence). The CDR3 totals 15 residues. Deletions cut 8 bases from V and 1 base from J, with 15 bases between. The CDR3 sequence: CATHRGGSSNQPQHF. The CDR3 nucleotides are TGTGCCACCCACCGTGGGGGTTCCAGCAATCAGCCCCAGCATTTT.

The genes are TRBV9 and TRBJ2-7; D is undetermined. Trimming removed 0 bases at V and 5 bases at J, with 12 bases between. CDR1 and CDR2 (germline): SGDLS, YYNGEE. The CDR3 totals 14 residues. The CDR3 DNA is TGTGCCAGCAGCGTAGGCGGCCCCCGGAACGAGCAGTACTTC. Amino acid sequence: CASSVGGPRNEQYF.

The chain recombines TRBV30 with TRBJ2-3; TRBD2 matches at 10 bases. From germline, CDR1 is GTSNPN and CDR2 SVGIG (reference sequence). V lost 4 bases, J lost 13 bases, and 11 bases stayed unmatched. This CDR3 is built from 13 residues. This chain's CDR3 is CAWIRSGGASKYF. Here the CDR3 DNA reads TGTGCCTGGATAAGAAGCGGGGGGGCGTCCAAGTATTTT. Full variable domain (remainder filled in from reference TRBV30 and TRBJ2-3): SQTIHQWPATLVQPVGSPLSLECTVEGTSNPNLYWYRQAAGRGLQLLFYSVGIGQISSEVPQNLSASRPQDRQFILSSKKLLLSDSGFYLCAWIRSGGASKYFGPGTRLTVL.

The chain is built from TRBV12-3 or TRBV12-4 and TRBJ1-5, with TRBD1 identical over 8 bases. CDR3 size: 15 residues. V gave up 7 bases and J gave up 3 bases; unmatched junction bases: 8. CDR3 coding DNA: TGTGCCAGCACCCGGACAGGGAGTAACAATCAGCCCCAGCATTTT. As protein: CASTRTGSNNQPQHF.

The chain employs TRBV18 and TRBJ1-1; D possibly corresponds to TRBD1 (5 bases). Germline lookup yields CDR1 KGHSH and CDR2 LQKENI. There are 17 residues in the CDR3. V lost 3 bases to trimming and J lost 1 base, with 18 bases between them. This CDR3 reads CASSPPVGAMGNTEAFF. CDR3 coding DNA: TGTGCCAGCTCACCCCCGGTAGGGGCGATGGGGAACACTGAAGCTTTCTTT.

The V and J genes are TRBV6-1 and TRBJ2-7; D not resolved. This CDR3 spans 11 amino acids. V was pared by 4 bases and J by 3 bases, with 4 bases between. Germline CDR1 is MNHNS and CDR2 is SASEGT. The CDR3, as DNA: TGTGCCAGCAGTGTCGACTACGAGCAGTACTTC. Translated, it gives CASSVDYEQYF.

CDR3 sequence reads: CSVWANEQFF. The CDR3 DNA is TGCAGCGTTTGGGCCAATGAGCAGTTCTTC. V gene TRBV29-1 combines with J gene TRBJ2-1; D unclear. V gave up 5 bases and J gave up 6 bases, with 5 bases separating them. CDR3 size: 10 residues. Looked up from germline, CDR1 is SQVTM and CDR2 is ANQGSEA.

The V call is TRBV10-3, the J call TRBJ2-1; D call uncertain. The CDR3 runs 14 residues. The ends were cut back, 2 bases at V and 7 bases at J, with 12 bases in the middle. Germline V gives CDR1 ENHRY, CDR2 SYGVKD. CDR3 nucleotides: TGTGCCATCAGTGAGCCCCCGCCAGTGAATGAGCAGTTCTTC. It specifies CAISEPPPVNEQFF.